This note documents a single T cell receptor (beta chain) sequence. Antigen unknown. The record originates from a study of CD39 and CD103 CD8 tumor-infiltrating T cells. Negative selection enriched T cells; tumor-infiltrating lymphocyte samples also used EpCAM beads. CD8+CD4-CD45RA- cells, CCR7-positive or negative, formed the memory CD8 sort. Measured with immunoSEQ multiplex PCR; TCRdb has only the in-frame clones, and not every one. Of about 1,300 clones listed, 80% to 85% are singletons. The V gene lost 1 base and the J gene lost 2 bases, with 12 bases spanning the gap. The CDR3 totals 15 residues. The germline V gene encodes CDR1 SGHRS and CDR2 YFSETQ. Points from the study as a whole: Top 30 DP CD8 TIL clonotypes covered about 50-86% of repertoire.

V usage is TRBV5-1 and J usage is TRBJ1-1, with a possible D match to TRBD1 (6 bases). Source material: CD8+ T cells sorted from blood. The subset: total memory CD8 T cells (CD45RA-CCR7+/-) from blood or uninvolved lymph node. This clonotype was sampled from a human donor with head and neck squamous cell carcinoma. This CDR3 is CASSLKGGSNTEAFF. The CDR3 nucleotides read TGCGCCAGCAGCTTGAAGGGGGGGAGCAACACTGAAGCTTTCTTT.